One sample yielded the 10 T cell receptor beta chains listed below, sequenced in a study of blood T cells in healthy people across ages. A second PCR of 7 to 11 cycles used a sample-barcoded 5' primer and a J-beta primer mix. TCRdb processed the 5' RACE reads anew with MiXCR; each CDR3 protein has one entry. This sample has some 1.4 million distinct CDR3 sequences, with approximately 42% found just once. The material sequenced was blood. These receptors came from a woman aged 18-29 years in good health.

This clonotype was seen only a few times. The rearrangement joins TRBV15 to TRBJ1-5; D uncertain. The CDR3 has 14 amino acids. With 5 bases removed from V and 0 bases from J, the gap between germline ends came to 8 bases. Germline V gene lookup returns CDR1 LNHNV and CDR2 YYDKDF (reference sequence). The CDR3: CATSGYNSNQPQHF. The CDR3 coding sequence is TGTGCCACCAGCGGATACAATAGCAATCAGCCCCAGCATTTT.

This clonotype has a single count. The DNA is left out, because the CDR3 cannot be placed on it with certainty; the CDR3 is given as TCRdb lists it. This chain connects TRBV6-1 to TRBJ1-2. Germline lookup yields CDR1 MNHNS and CDR2 SASEGT. Ends included, the CDR3 has 21 residues. The CDR3 is CASRVLLTSVPAVTHADGYTF.

This clonotype showed up just a few times. The chain links TRBV20-1 to TRBJ1-4; 7 nucleotides line up with TRBD1. This CDR3 has 14 residues. Trimming removed 6 bases from V and 2 bases from J; junction bases left unmatched: 6. Germline V gives CDR1 DFQATT, CDR2 SNEGSKA (reference sequence). The DNA of the CDR3 is TGCAGTGCAAGCCCAGGGGGGACTAATGAAAAACTGTTTTTT. Translated, it gives CSASPGGTNEKLFF.

This clonotype was observed a handful of times. The chain uses TRBV7-3 and TRBJ2-3, with D unclear. This CDR3 has 15 residues. Germline CDR1 SGHTA, CDR2 FQGTGA. V lost 2 bases to trimming and J lost 2 bases, with 11 bases between them. The CDR3, as DNA: TGTGCCAGCAGCTTACGGGCTCTCGACACAGATACGCAGTATTTT. Translating it yields CASSLRALDTDTQYF.

The V call is TRBV6-6, the J call TRBJ2-2; D is ambiguous. Looked up from germline, CDR1 is MNHNY and CDR2 is SVGAGI (reference sequence). CDR3 size: 15 residues. With 0 bases removed from V and 3 bases from J, the gap between germline ends came to 8 bases. CDR3 in amino acids: CASSYSTLHTGELFF. In nucleotides, the CDR3 is TGTGCCAGCAGTTACTCAACCCTACACACCGGGGAGCTGTTTTTT.

V is TRBV5-1 and J is TRBJ2-2, with 14 bases aligning to TRBD2. V lost 1 base and J lost 5; bases outside the gene matches: 7. CDR3 size: 18 residues. Germline CDR1 reads SGHRS; CDR2 reads YFSETQ. The CDR3 DNA reads TGCGCCAGCAGCTTGCCGGGGACTAGCGGGAGAGGGACCGGGGAGCTGTTTTTT. Its translation: CASSLPGTSGRGTGELFF. The variable domain in full, completed from reference TRBV5-1 and TRBJ2-2, reads KAGVTQTPRYLIKTRGQQVTLSCSPISGHRSVSWYQQTPGQGLQFLFEYFSETQRNKGNFPGRFSGRQFSNSRSEMNVSTLELGDSALYLCASSLPGTSGRGTGELFFGEGSRLTVL.

The chain recombines TRBV27 with TRBJ2-7; TRBD1 aligns across 8 bases. V shed 3 bases, J shed 3 bases, and the junction held 4 bases outside the gene matches. This CDR3 has 14 residues. In germline, CDR1 is MNHEY, CDR2 SMNVEV (reference sequence). CDR3 protein: CASSFQGQGYEQYF. The CDR3 nucleotides read TGTGCCAGCAGTTTCCAAGGACAGGGCTACGAGCAGTACTTC.

The J gene is TRBJ2-7, the V gene TRBV7-2; D possibly corresponds to TRBD1 (7 bases). V lost 6 bases and J 3 bases, leaving 12 bases between the germline ends. The germline V gene encodes CDR1 SGHTA and CDR2 FQGNSA. The CDR3 sequence is 13 residues long. The CDR3 sequence is CASRRQGLYEQYF. CDR3 DNA: TGTGCCAGCAGAAGACAGGGACTCTACGAGCAGTACTTC. Combining the CDR3 with reference TRBV7-2 and TRBJ2-7 gives the whole variable domain GAGVSQSPSNKVTEKGKDVELRCDPISGHTALYWYRQSLGQGLEFLIYFQGNSAPDKSGLPSDRFSAERTGGSVSTLTIQRTQQEDSAVYLCASRRQGLYEQYFGPGTRLTVT.

Turning to this clonotype: The junction does not match germline at one end; this may be a read error. This chain joins TRBV5-6 and TRBJ1-1, with D maybe TRBD1 (6 bases). The germline CDR1 and CDR2 sequences are SGHDT and YYEEEE. The CDR3 has 15 amino acids. CDR3 sequence reads: CASSLVAGANTEAFF. DNA of the CDR3: TGCGCCAGCAGCTTGGTGGCAGGGGCTAACACTGAAGCTTTCTTT.

This clonotype was observed a handful of times. This chain connects TRBV6-4 to TRBJ2-3; 7 nucleotides agree with TRBD2. The length of the CDR3 is 16 residues. Trimming cost V 0 bases and J 2 bases; bases outside gene matches: 5. Germline V CDR1 and CDR2: MRHNA, SNTAGT. CDR3 nucleotides: TGTGCCAGCAGTGACTCGGAGGGAGGGCACACAGATACGCAGTATTTT. This sequence encodes CASSDSEGGHTDTQYF.